The 2 T cell receptor beta chains presented below share a single source sample, sequenced in a study of long-term antiretroviral therapy in people with HIV. Runs used v3.0 of the immunoSEQ assay and were done at survey level. Profiling relied on immunoSEQ multiplex PCR, and the TCRdb table lists in-frame clones only, not all of them. The sample carries approximately 15,000 clones, around 80% recorded once. The sample in question was unsorted PBMCs, obtained 0.1 years after starting antiretroviral therapy. These receptors came from a man aged 18 to 35 with HIV.

The chain couples TRBV4-1 to TRBJ2-3; D is uncertain. Germline CDR1 is MGHRA and CDR2 is YSYEKL. Trimming left V 0 bases short and J 2 bases short, with 12 bases between. The CDR3 totals 16 residues. The CDR3 sequence: CASSQDGRLHTDTQYF. The CDR3 nucleotides read TGCGCCAGCAGCCAAGATGGGCGGCTACACACAGATACGCAGTATTTT.

The genes are TRBV5-6 and TRBJ2-3, with 8 bases fitting TRBD1. CDR1 is SGHDT, CDR2 YYEEEE, per germline. V lost 1 base to trimming and J lost 2 bases; unmatched junction nucleotides: 0. The CDR3 spans 14 residues. CDR3 in DNA: TGTGCCAGCAGCTTGCAGGGGGCCACAGATACGCAGTATTTT. Translated, it gives CASSLQGATDTQYF.